The clone carrying this T cell receptor beta chain was observed once. The sample belongs to a study of blood T cell repertoires in COVID-19. Unmatched junction bases numbered 10, after V lost 10 bases and J lost 4 bases. Looked up from germline, CDR1 is MDHEN and CDR2 is SYDVKM. The CDR3 runs 14 residues. Sequencing was performed with immunoSEQ multiplex PCR; in TCRdb, only in-frame clones are kept and a portion is missing. The sample has roughly 200,000 clones; 87% are singletons. This chain connects TRBV28 to TRBJ1-3; TRBD1 aligns across 7 bases. The sequenced sample consisted of PBMCs or T cells enriched from blood (not recorded which). The receptor comes from a man between 18 and 29 years old with acute COVID-19. CDR3 sequence reads: CATRTGPGGNTIYF. The CDR3 coding sequence is TGTGCCACCCGGACAGGCCCGGGCGGAAACACCATATATTTT.